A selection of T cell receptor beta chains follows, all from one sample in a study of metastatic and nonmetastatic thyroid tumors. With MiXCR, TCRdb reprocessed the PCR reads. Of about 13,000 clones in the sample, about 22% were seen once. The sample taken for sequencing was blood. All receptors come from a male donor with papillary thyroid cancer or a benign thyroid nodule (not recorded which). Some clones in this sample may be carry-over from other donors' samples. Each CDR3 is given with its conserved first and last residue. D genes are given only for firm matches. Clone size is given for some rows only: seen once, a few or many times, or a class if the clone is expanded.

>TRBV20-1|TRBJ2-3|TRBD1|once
TGCAGTGCTAGCCGGGACAGGGCAACAGATACGCAGTATTTT
CSASRDRATDTQYF
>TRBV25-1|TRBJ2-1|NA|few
TGTGCCAGCAGTGAACGACAGGGGGCGGGCGGGAGGGATTACAATGAGCAGTTCTTC
CASSERQGAGGRDYNEQFF
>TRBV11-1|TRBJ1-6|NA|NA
TGTGCCAGCAGCTTATTACCAGAAAGCTCCTATAATTCACCCCTCCACTTT
CASSLLPESSYNSPLHF
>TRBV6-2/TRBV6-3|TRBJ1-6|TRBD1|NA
TGTGCCAGCAGTTACTCCTCAGGGGGAAACTCACCCCTCCACTTT
CASSYSSGGNSPLHF
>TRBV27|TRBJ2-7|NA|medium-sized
TGTGCCAGCAGTTTACAGCAGGCAACCTACGAGCAGTACTTC
CASSLQQATYEQYF
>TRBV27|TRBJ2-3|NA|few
TGTGCCAGAAGTCTTCAAGGGACAGATACGCAGTATTTT
CARSLQGTDTQYF
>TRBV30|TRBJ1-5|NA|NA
TGTGCCTGGAGTGTACGACATGAGCAGCCCCAGCATTTT
CAWSVRHEQPQHF
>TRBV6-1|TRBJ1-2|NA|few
TGTGCCAGCAGTGAAAGAGTGAGAGGCCATGGCTACACCTTC
CASSERVRGHGYTF
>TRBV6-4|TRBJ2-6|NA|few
TGTGCCAGCAGTGACAGGGGTGGGGCCAACGTCCTGACTTTC
CASSDRGGANVLTF
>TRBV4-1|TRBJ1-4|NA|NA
TGCGCCAGCAGCCAAGGTCCTAAGGGAGAAAAACTGTTTTTT
CASSQGPKGEKLFF
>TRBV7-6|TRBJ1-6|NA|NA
TGTGCCAGCAGCTTAGGGGGACTAGGAAATTCACCCCTCCACTTT
CASSLGGLGNSPLHF
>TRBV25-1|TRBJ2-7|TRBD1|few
TGTGCCAGCAGTGAATGGACAGGGGGGCAACGGGAGGAGCACTACGAGCAGTACTTC
CASSEWTGGQREEHYEQYF
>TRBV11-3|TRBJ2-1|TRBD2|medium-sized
TGTGCCAGCAGCTTTACTAGCGGGAGTCGCGATGAGCAGTTCTTC
CASSFTSGSRDEQFF
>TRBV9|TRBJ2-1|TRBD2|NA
TGTGCCAGCAGCGTCGGACTAGCGGTTTACAATGAGCAGTTCTTC
CASSVGLAVYNEQFF
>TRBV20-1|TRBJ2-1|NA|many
TGCAGTGCTAGAGTAGTCGGCCAACCTGGCTACAATGAGCAGTTCTTC
CSARVVGQPGYNEQFF
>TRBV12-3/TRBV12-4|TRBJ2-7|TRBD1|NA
TGTGCCAGCATGCGACGACCGGGACAGGAGCTGTACGAGCAGTACTTC
CASMRRPGQELYEQYF
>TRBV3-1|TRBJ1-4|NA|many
TGTGCCAGCAGCCTCGGGTCCGGGGCTAATGAAAAACTGTTTTTT
CASSLGSGANEKLFF
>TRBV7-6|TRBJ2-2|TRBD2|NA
TGTGCCAGCAGCATGACTAGCGGGGCGAACACCGGGGAGCCGTTTTTT
CASSMTSGANTGEPFF
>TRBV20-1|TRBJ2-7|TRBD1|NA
TGCAGTGCTAGTTCGTCGGGACAGGGGGCTTACGAGCAGTACTTC
CSASSSGQGAYEQYF
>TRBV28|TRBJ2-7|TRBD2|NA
TGTGGGTGCAGTTTCCGGACTAGCGGGAGCAAAAAGCAGTACTTC
CGCSFRTSGSKKQYF
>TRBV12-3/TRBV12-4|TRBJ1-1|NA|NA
TGTGCCAGCAGACCGTCAGGCATGAACACTGAAGCTTTCTTT
CASRPSGMNTEAFF
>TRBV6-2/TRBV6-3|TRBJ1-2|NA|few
TGTGCCAGCAGTTTGGGGGGAAACGTCTATGGCTACACCTTC
CASSLGGNVYGYTF
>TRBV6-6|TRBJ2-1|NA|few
TGTGCCAGCAGTTACATACGCGGGGCCCCGAGCTCCTACAATGAGCAGTTCTTC
CASSYIRGAPSSYNEQFF
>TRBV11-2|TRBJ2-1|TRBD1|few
TGTGCCAGCAGCCCCGCGACTACAGGGGGCTACAATGAGCAGTTCTTC
CASSPATTGGYNEQFF
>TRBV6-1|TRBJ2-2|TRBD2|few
TGTGCCAGCAGCCTCCGGCTAGCGGGTAACACCGGGGAGCTGTTTTTT
CASSLRLAGNTGELFF